This TCR beta chain was documented in a study of technical replicates of blood from several donors. Libraries were prepared by immunoSEQ multiplex PCR; TCRdb keeps only in-frame clonotypes and omits some of them. The sample has 95,000 to 100,000 clones, around 95% seen once. Germline loops: CDR1 LGHNA, CDR2 YNFKEQ. Trimming took 5 bases from V and 1 from J; bases not matched to a gene: 6. The CDR3 totals 15 residues. The TCR was taken from a human donor in good health. The V and J genes are TRBV4-2 and TRBJ2-5; 8 nucleotides line up with TRBD2. The specimen sequenced was T cells isolated from PBMCs. The CDR3 is CASSYQAGAQETQYF. For the CDR3, the DNA is TGTGCCAGCAGCTACCAAGCGGGGGCCCAAGAGACCCAGTACTTC.